This T cell receptor beta chain was sequenced for a study of identical twins. Study results and caveats: Out-of-frame alpha sequences common to twins exhibited a surplus of low generation probability.

In the case of this clonotype: What it binds is not known.

CDR1 and CDR2 (germline): SGDLS, YYNGEE. The CDR3 is made up of 13 amino acids. V was pared by 0 bases and J by 3 bases, with 7 bases between. Carrying unique molecular identifiers, the cDNA also gained a universal primer site through template switching. Via MiXCR, TCRdb re-called the 5' RACE reads, giving one row per CDR3 protein. The data hold some 760,000 distinct CDR3 sequences, with about 20% observed a single time. These records were also assigned to another study, of T cells expressing NK-cell markers. This second study notes: The TCR beta repertoires originated in sorted CD3+CD56+NKG2C+, CD3+CD56+NKG2C- and CD3+CD56-NKG2C+ T cells.

The chain recombines TRBV9 with TRBJ2-7; D is unclear. Sequenced input: PBMCs. The origin of this receptor is a woman between 18 and 29 years old in good health. The CDR3 loop is CASSVGSDYEQYF. CDR3 coding DNA: TGTGCCAGCAGCGTAGGGTCCGACTACGAGCAGTACTTC.